This T cell receptor (beta chain) was recorded in a study of PD-L1 blockade in urothelial cancer. Study-level information: After treatment start, blood was analyzed at 3 weeks (second dose) and at 6 weeks. Blood-derived samples held a median about 130,000 T cells. Study findings and constraints: Larger 3-week expansion of tumor-associated blood clones was seen in durable-benefit patients.

Clones were sequenced by immunoSEQ multiplex PCR, and TCRdb holds only the in-frame ones, with some missing. Of 50,000 or so clones in the sample, roughly 86% are singletons; the top ten hold about 20%. Concerning this clone itself: Its antigen is still unknown.

The germline V gene has CDR1 LNHDA and CDR2 SQIVND (reference sequence). The CDR3 has 14 amino acids. Deletions cut 4 bases from V and 3 bases from J, with 10 bases between. Time point noted: pretreatment peripheral blood. This clonotype originated in a man aged 55-75 years with urothelial cancer. The source material was PBMCs, sampled around atezolizumab (anti-PD-L1) treatment. This rearrangement joins TRBV19 to TRBJ2-1, with D perhaps matching TRBD1 (6 bases). The CDR3 nucleotides read TGTGCCAGTAGTACGGACAGCGACTACAATGAGCAGTTCTTC. It codes for CASSTDSDYNEQFF.